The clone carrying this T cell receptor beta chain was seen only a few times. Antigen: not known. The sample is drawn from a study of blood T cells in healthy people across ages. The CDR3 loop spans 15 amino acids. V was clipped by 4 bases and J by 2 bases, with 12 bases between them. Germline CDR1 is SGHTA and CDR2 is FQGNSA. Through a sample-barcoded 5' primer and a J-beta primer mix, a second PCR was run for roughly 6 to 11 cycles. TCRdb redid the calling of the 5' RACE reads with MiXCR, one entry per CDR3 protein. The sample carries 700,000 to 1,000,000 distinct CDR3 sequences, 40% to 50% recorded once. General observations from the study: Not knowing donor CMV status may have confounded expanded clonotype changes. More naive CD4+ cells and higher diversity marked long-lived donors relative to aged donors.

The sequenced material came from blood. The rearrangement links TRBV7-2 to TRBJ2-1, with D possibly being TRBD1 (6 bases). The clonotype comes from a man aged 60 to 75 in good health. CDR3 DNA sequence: TGTGCCAGCAGCTCCGGACAGTATACCTACAATGAGCAGTTCTTC. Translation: CASSSGQYTYNEQFF.